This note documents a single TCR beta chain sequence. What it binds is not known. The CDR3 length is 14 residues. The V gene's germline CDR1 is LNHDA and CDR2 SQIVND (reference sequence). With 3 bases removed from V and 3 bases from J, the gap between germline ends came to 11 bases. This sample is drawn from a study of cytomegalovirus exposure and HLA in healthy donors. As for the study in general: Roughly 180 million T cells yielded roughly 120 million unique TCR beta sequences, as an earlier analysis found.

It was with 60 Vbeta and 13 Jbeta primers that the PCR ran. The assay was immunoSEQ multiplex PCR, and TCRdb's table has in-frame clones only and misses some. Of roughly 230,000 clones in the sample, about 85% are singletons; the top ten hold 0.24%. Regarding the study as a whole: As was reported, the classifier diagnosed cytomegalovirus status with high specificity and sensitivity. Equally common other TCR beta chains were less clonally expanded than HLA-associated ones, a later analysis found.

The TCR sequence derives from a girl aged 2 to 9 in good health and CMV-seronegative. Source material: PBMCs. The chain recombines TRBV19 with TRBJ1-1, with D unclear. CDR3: CASSITVMDTEAFF. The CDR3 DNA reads TGTGCCAGTAGTATTACTGTGATGGACACTGAAGCTTTCTTT.